Sequencing of this T cell receptor (beta chain) was carried out in a study of cytomegalovirus exposure and HLA in healthy donors. PCR was performed using 60 Vbeta and 13 Jbeta primers. Libraries were prepared by immunoSEQ multiplex PCR; TCRdb keeps only in-frame clonotypes and omits some of them. The profile shows under 100,000 clones, around 70% of them singletons. Between the trimmed V and J ends, which lost 3 bases and 8 bases, there was a span of 14 bases. CDR1 is SGDLS and CDR2 is YYNGEE in the germline V gene. The CDR3 is made up of 14 amino acids. The clonotype comes from a woman aged 45-59 years in good health and CMV-seropositive. The chain links TRBV9 to TRBJ1-4; tentatively, D is TRBD1 (5 bases). Sequencing was performed on PBMCs. CDR3 protein: CASSASGAREKLFF. The CDR3 coding sequence is TGTGCCAGCAGCGCCTCTGGGGCGCGGGAAAAACTGTTTTTT. Combining the CDR3 with reference TRBV9 and TRBJ1-4 gives the whole variable domain DSGVTQTPKHLITATGQRVTLRCSPRSGDLSVYWYQQSLDQGLQFLIQYYNGEERAKGNILERFSAQQFPDLHSELNLSSLELGDSALYFCASSASGAREKLFFGSGTQLSVL.